The 26 T cell receptor beta chains presented below share a single source sample, sequenced in a study of post-analysis software for immune sequencing data. Study-wide results and caveats: TRBV segments more frequent in patients than in controls numbered about 5 and included TRBV5-6, TRBV5-1 and TRBV20-1.

The antigens for these receptors are not known. Sequencing libraries made from TCR beta cDNA carried unique molecular identifiers. TCRdb independently ran MiXCR on the PCR reads; one entry per CDR3 protein. The sample has 650,000 to 850,000 distinct CDR3 sequences; approximately 44% are singletons. What was sequenced was blood. The source is a girl aged 5-17 years with multiple sclerosis.

V usage is TRBV7-9 and J usage is TRBJ2-1; no firm D call. The DNA end favors TRBJ2-7, so the J call may be wrong. Germline CDR1 and CDR2: SEHNR and FQNEAQ (reference sequence). CDR3 length: 15 amino acids. The CDR3 bases are TGTGCCAGCAGCTTAGTAGCTGGGCCTTACAATGAGCAGTACTTC. Translated, it gives CASSLVAGPYNEQYF.

The chain joins TRBV21-1 to TRBJ2-1; TRBD2, as called in the table, went unchecked against the DNA. TRBV21-1 is shown as a pseudogene. The CDR3 is 19 amino acids. The CDR3 here is CASSKASLGPLAENNEQFF. DNA for the CDR3: TGTGCCAGCAGCAAAGCCTCTTTGGGGCCCCTAGCGGAAAACAATGAGCAGTTCTTC.

In this sample, this clonotype turned up a few times. J is TRBJ1-4 and V is TRBV3-1, with D tentatively TRBD1 (5 bases). Trimming stripped 4 bases from V and 7 bases from J, with 16 bases between. Germline V lookup: CDR1 LGHDT, CDR2 YNNKEL (reference sequence). CDR3 length: 15 amino acids. As DNA, the CDR3 is TGTGCCAGCAGCCGGCGGGCGCGGGGCGGTGAAAAACTGTTTTTT. The encoded protein is CASSRRARGGEKLFF. The full variable domain, completed using reference TRBV3-1 and TRBJ1-4, is DTAVSQTPKYLVTQMGNDKSIKCEQNLGHDTMYWYKQDSKKFLKIMFSYNNKELIINETVPNRFSPKSPDKAHLNLHINSLELGDSAVYFCASSRRARGGEKLFFGSGTQLSVL.

The rearrangement links TRBV7-9 to TRBJ2-2; D not resolved. In germline, CDR1 is SEHNR, CDR2 FQNEAQ (reference sequence). Between the trimmed V and J ends, which lost 5 bases and 1 base, there was a span of 5 bases. The CDR3 extends over 13 amino acids. CDR3: CASSAQNTGELFF. The CDR3 nucleotides are TGTGCCAGCAGCGCACAGAACACCGGGGAGCTGTTTTTT. Complete variable domain (other parts from reference TRBV7-9 and TRBJ2-2): DTGVSQNPRHKITKRGQNVTFRCDPISEHNRLYWYRQTLGQGPEFLTYFQNEAQLEKSRLLSDRFSAERPKGSFSTLEIQRTEQGDSAMYLCASSAQNTGELFFGEGSRLTVL.

The rearrangement links TRBV2 to TRBJ2-5; D is uncertain. The J call may be in error: the DNA end matches TRBJ2-4 better. CDR1 is SNHLY, CDR2 FYNNEI, per germline. The CDR3 runs 12 residues. The chain's CDR3 is CASSDSGNIQYF. The CDR3 nucleotides are TGTGCCAGCAGCGATAGTGGAAACATTCAGTACTTC.

This chain uses TRBV18 with TRBJ2-3, with TRBD1 matching over 8 bases. V was pared by 4 bases and J by 6 bases, with 6 bases of the junction left unmatched. The CDR3 sequence is 14 residues long. Germline V lookup: CDR1 KGHSH, CDR2 LQKENI. The CDR3 DNA reads TGTGCCAGCTCACACCCAGGGGGCGCGGATACGCAGTATTTT. It is translated as CASSHPGGADTQYF.

V is TRBV7-9 and J is TRBJ2-6, with TRBD1 matching 10 bases. The CDR3 loop spans 17 amino acids. V lost 5 bases and J lost 4; bases outside the gene matches: 8. Per germline, CDR1 SEHNR and CDR2 FQNEAQ (reference sequence). The DNA for the CDR3 is TGTGCCAGCAGCCTTACGGACAGGGGGAGAGGGGCCAACGTCCTGACTTTC. Its translation: CASSLTDRGRGANVLTF.

The chain joins TRBV6-2 or TRBV6-3 to TRBJ2-7; 8 nucleotides line up with TRBD2. Germline V gene data show CDR1 as MNHEY and CDR2 as SVGEGT. The ends lost 4 bases at V and 0 bases at J; junction bases unmatched: 8. The CDR3 spans 16 residues. The CDR3 loop is CASSLLAEGLSYEQYF. DNA of the CDR3: TGTGCCAGCAGTTTACTAGCGGAGGGACTCTCCTACGAGCAGTACTTC.

This clonotype showed up just a few times. This chain links TRBV12-3 or TRBV12-4 with TRBJ2-7, with D uncertain. This CDR3 is 12 amino acids long. V shed 6 bases and J shed 3 bases, with 9 bases lying between them. CDR3 residues: CASSPDIYEQYF. As DNA, the CDR3 is TGTGCCAGCAGCCCCGATATCTACGAGCAGTACTTC.

This sequence joins TRBV7-2 and TRBJ2-5; TRBD2 agrees at 8 bases. CDR1 and CDR2 from the germline V gene are SGHTA and FQGNSA. The CDR3 is 14 amino acids. With 2 bases clipped from V and 3 bases from J, the junction kept 2 bases outside the gene matches. CDR3 protein: CASSLLLAEETQYF. The CDR3 DNA reads TGTGCCAGCAGCTTATTACTAGCGGAAGAGACCCAGTACTTC.

The chain is built from TRBV7-9 and TRBJ1-2; D not resolved. The germline V and J ends were trimmed by 1 base and 4 bases, with 7 bases remaining between them. Germline V gives CDR1 SEHNR, CDR2 FQNEAQ (reference sequence). The CDR3 has 13 amino acids. In DNA form, the CDR3 reads TGTGCCAGCAGCTTAGAAGCCCTCTATGGCTACACCTTC. This gives the protein CASSLEALYGYTF.

J is TRBJ2-5 and V is TRBV24-1; 9 nucleotides agree with TRBD1. The CDR3 runs to 15 residues. Trimming removed 4 bases from V and 3 bases from J; junction bases left unmatched: 5. Per the germline V gene, CDR1 is KGHDR and CDR2 is SFDVKD. CDR3 sequence reads: CATSEGTGREETQYF. The CDR3 region has the DNA TGTGCCACCAGTGAGGGGACAGGGCGGGAAGAGACCCAGTACTTC.

This clonotype was detected many times. This chain joins TRBV29-1 and TRBJ2-1, with TRBD2 identical over 14 bases. Germline trimming cut 3 bases from V and 4 bases from J; bases unmatched to any gene: 5. CDR1 is SQVTM, CDR2 ANQGSEA, per germline. CDR3 size: 16 residues. The CDR3 sequence: CSVDHGLAGGYNEQFF. CDR3 in DNA: TGCAGCGTTGACCACGGACTAGCGGGAGGTTACAATGAGCAGTTCTTC.

There are a few counts of this clonotype. The chain has TRBV11-3 and TRBJ2-1; D is ambiguous. The CDR3 runs 21 residues. Germline loops: CDR1 SGHNT, CDR2 YENEEA. Trimming removed 4 bases from V and 4 bases from J, with 32 bases in between. DNA of the CDR3: TGTGCCAGCAGCTACCACCCCTTTCCCAGGACCGCGTTGTGGGGATACAATGAGCAGTTCTTC. Its protein is CASSYHPFPRTALWGYNEQFF.

This clonotype was detected once. The J gene is TRBJ1-5, the V gene TRBV5-6; the D gene is possibly TRBD1 (5 bases). This CDR3 comprises 16 residues. V lost 0 bases and J lost 1, with 11 bases in between. Germline V CDR1 and CDR2: SGHDT, YYEEEE. Here the CDR3 reads CASSLGGVGSNQPQHF. The CDR3 DNA reads as TGTGCCAGCAGCTTGGGAGGGGTGGGGAGCAATCAGCCCCAGCATTTT.

This clonotype was detected a few times. This chain uses TRBV28 with TRBJ2-7; 11 nucleotides match TRBD1. Germline-derived CDR1 and CDR2 are MDHEN and SYDVKM. V lost 8 bases to trimming and J lost 2 bases; unmatched junction nucleotides: 17. CDR3 size: 18 residues. The CDR3 DNA reads as TGTGCCAGCTCCGGGACAGGGGGGATAACTCGGCGGCCCTACGAGCAGTACTTC. Translated, it gives CASSGTGGITRRPYEQYF. Full variable domain (missing parts from reference TRBV28 and TRBJ2-7): DVKVTQSSRYLVKRTGEKVFLECVQDMDHENMFWYRQDPGLGLRLIYFSYDVKMKEKGDIPEGYSVSREKKERFSLILESASTNQTSMYLCASSGTGGITRRPYEQYFGPGTRLTVT.

This clonotype is a singleton in its sample. V gene TRBV28 combines with J gene TRBJ1-5; no firm D call. The germline CDR1 and CDR2 sequences are MDHEN and SYDVKM. Trimming left V 0 bases short and J 3 bases short, with 6 bases between. The CDR3 is made up of 14 amino acids. The CDR3 sequence: CASSLWGLNQPQHF. In nucleotides, the CDR3 is TGTGCCAGCAGTTTATGGGGTCTCAATCAGCCCCAGCATTTT.

This clonotype has only a few counts. The genes are TRBV24-1 and TRBJ2-2, with D perhaps matching TRBD1 or TRBD2 (5 bases each). Germline V lookup: CDR1 KGHDR, CDR2 SFDVKD. V gave up 7 bases and J gave up 6 bases, with 11 bases separating them. This CDR3 is 13 amino acids long. The CDR3 region has the DNA TGTGCCACCAGGTTAGGGACGGCCGGGGAGCTGTTTTTT. Translated: CATRLGTAGELFF.

This clonotype was seen only a few times. The chain carries TRBV6-6 and TRBJ2-1, with 7 bases identical to TRBD2. Germline V gene sequence: CDR1 MNHNY, CDR2 SVGAGI (reference sequence). The V and J ends lost 2 bases and 5 bases, in that order; junction bases with no gene match: 6. This CDR3 contains 15 residues. The CDR3 coding sequence is TGTGCCAGCAGTTACGAACCGGGACTACACAATGAGCAGTTCTTC. This encodes CASSYEPGLHNEQFF.

The chain is built from TRBV12-3 or TRBV12-4 and TRBJ2-1; D is unclear. This CDR3 spans 13 amino acids. V lost 7 bases, J lost 6 bases, and 13 bases lay in between. DNA for the CDR3: TGTGCCAGCACCCTCGGGTGGGCCAATGAGCAGTTCTTC. This gives the protein CASTLGWANEQFF.

The chain carries TRBV3-1 and TRBJ2-3; D is ambiguous. Trimming removed 1 base from V and 6 bases from J, with 14 bases in between. The CDR3 length is 15 residues. The germline gives CDR1 LGHDT, CDR2 YNNKEL (reference sequence). CDR3 sequence reads: CASSQVPPDADTQYF. CDR3 nucleotide sequence: TGTGCCAGCAGCCAAGTCCCACCAGACGCTGATACGCAGTATTTT.

The chain uses TRBV20-1 and TRBJ2-1; 11 positions agree with TRBD2. V was clipped by 3 bases and J by 2 bases; unmatched bases: 9. The CDR3 sequence is 17 residues long. CDR1 DFQATT and CDR2 SNEGSKA come from the germline V gene (reference sequence). CDR3: CSASPTSGTTAYNEQFF. In DNA, the CDR3 is TGCAGTGCTAGCCCGACTAGCGGGACGACGGCCTACAATGAGCAGTTCTTC.

V gene TRBV13 combines with J gene TRBJ2-7, with D perhaps assigned TRBD1 or TRBD2 (5 bases each). Germline loops: CDR1 PRHDT, CDR2 FYEKMQ (reference sequence). The CDR3 length is 15 residues. The ends were cut back, 0 bases at V and 3 bases at J, with 12 bases in the middle. The CDR3 region is CASSLGRDPGYEQYF. CDR3 sequence (DNA): TGTGCCAGCAGCTTAGGCCGGGACCCAGGCTACGAGCAGTACTTC.

The chain has TRBV12-3 or TRBV12-4 and TRBJ2-7; D gene ambiguous. The CDR3 spans 12 residues. Trimming pared 6 bases from V and 9 bases from J, leaving 15 bases between. CDR3: CASRIGRRGQYF. The CDR3 DNA follows: TGTGCCAGCAGAATCGGAAGGCGTGGGCAGTACTTC.

The chain employs TRBV12-3 or TRBV12-4 and TRBJ1-4, with D maybe TRBD1 (5 bases). Trimming pared 3 bases from V and 6 bases from J, leaving 11 bases between. This CDR3 has 14 amino acids. The CDR3 spells CASSLETGHEKLFF. CDR3 nucleotide sequence: TGTGCCAGCAGTTTGGAAACGGGACATGAAAAACTGTTTTTT.

This clonotype was observed a handful of times. The V and J genes are TRBV5-1 and TRBJ2-1; 8 bases line up with TRBD2. V trimming: 8 bases; J trimming: 6 bases; junction bases outside the gene matches: 10. CDR3 length equals 14 residues. Germline CDR1 and CDR2: SGHRS and YFSETQ. The CDR3 nucleotides are TGCGCCAGTGGCCGGGAGGGCCCATCCAATGAGCAGTTCTTC. This translates into CASGREGPSNEQFF.